Sequencing of this T cell receptor beta chain was carried out in a study of shared clonotypes between healthy human individuals. Overall study context: Aged 18 to 49, the donors were two women and a few men. Overall study findings and caveats: The four-donor shared clonotypes exceeded non-shared clonotypes in generation probability, with non-shared ones scoring lower.

Original processing notes: Because ImmunoSEQ provided only junction sequences with no quality scores, the filtering differed. Repertoires were generated with immunoSEQ multiplex PCR, while TCRdb's copy carries only in-frame clones and drops some. V and J calls and clone size follow that table, whereas D and trimming were derived from the DNA. Of some 1 million clones in the sample, around four fifths were seen once. This clone is a singleton in its sample. Its antigen remains unknown. Sequencing was done on a sample of memory CD4+ T cells sorted from blood. Subset meaning: CD45RA-negative fraction. The sequence was obtained from a man aged 18 to 29 in good health.

DNA of the CDR3: TGTGCCTGGAGTGTGGGGACAGGGGGCCCTCCTCGTGGCTACACCTTC. It yields the protein CAWSVGTGGPPRGYTF. The chain carries TRBV30 and TRBJ1-2; 12 bases are shared with TRBD1. Per germline, CDR1 GTSNPN and CDR2 SVGIG (reference sequence). Unmatched junction bases numbered 9, after V lost 0 bases and J lost 7 bases. The CDR3 totals 16 residues. The full variable domain, with the rest looked up from reference TRBV30 and TRBJ1-2, is SQTIHQWPATLVQPVGSPLSLECTVEGTSNPNLYWYRQAAGRGLQLLFYSVGIGQISSEVPQNLSASRPQDRQFILSSKKLLLSDSGFYLCAWSVGTGGPPRGYTFGSGTRLTVV.